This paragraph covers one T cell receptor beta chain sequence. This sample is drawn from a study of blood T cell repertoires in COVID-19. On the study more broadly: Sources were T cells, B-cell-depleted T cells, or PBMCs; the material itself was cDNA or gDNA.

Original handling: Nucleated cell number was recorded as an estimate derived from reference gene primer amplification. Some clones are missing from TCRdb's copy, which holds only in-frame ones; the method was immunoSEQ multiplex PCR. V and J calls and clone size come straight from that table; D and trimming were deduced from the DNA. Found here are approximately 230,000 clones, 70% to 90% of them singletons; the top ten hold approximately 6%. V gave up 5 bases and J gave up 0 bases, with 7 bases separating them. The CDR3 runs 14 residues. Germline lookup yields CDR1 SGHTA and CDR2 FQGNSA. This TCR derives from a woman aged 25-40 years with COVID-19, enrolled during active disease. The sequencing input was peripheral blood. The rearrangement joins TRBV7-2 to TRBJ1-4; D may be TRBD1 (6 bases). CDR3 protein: CASSRTATNEKLFF. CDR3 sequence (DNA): TGTGCCAGCAGCCGGACAGCAACTAATGAAAAACTGTTTTTT.